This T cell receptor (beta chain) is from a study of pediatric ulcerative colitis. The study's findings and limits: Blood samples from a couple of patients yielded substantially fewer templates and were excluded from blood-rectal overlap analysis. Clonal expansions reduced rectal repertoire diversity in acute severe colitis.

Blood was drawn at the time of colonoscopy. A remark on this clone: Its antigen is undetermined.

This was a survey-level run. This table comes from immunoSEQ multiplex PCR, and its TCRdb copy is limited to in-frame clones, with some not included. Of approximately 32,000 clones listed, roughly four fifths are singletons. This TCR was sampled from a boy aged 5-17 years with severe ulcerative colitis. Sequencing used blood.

The CDR3 DNA reads TGTGCCAGCAGTGATCGGACAGCAGCCTACAATGAGCAGTTCTTC. As protein: CASSDRTAAYNEQFF. The chain uses TRBV2 and TRBJ2-1, with a tentative D call TRBD1 (6 bases). This CDR3 is 15 amino acids long. The germline V gene has CDR1 SNHLY and CDR2 FYNNEI. Trimming pared 3 bases from V and 2 bases from J, leaving 11 bases between.